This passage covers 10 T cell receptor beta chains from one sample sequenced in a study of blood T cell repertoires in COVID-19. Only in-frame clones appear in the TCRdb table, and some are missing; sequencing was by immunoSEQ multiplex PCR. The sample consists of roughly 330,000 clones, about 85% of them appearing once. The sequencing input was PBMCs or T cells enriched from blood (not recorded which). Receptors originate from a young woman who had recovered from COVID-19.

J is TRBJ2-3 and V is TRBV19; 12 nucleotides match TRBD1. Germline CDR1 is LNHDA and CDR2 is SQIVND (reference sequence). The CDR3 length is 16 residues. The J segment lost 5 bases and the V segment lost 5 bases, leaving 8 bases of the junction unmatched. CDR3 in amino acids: CASSARDRGPVDTQYF. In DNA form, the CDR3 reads TGTGCCAGTAGTGCTCGGGACAGGGGGCCAGTAGATACGCAGTATTTT.

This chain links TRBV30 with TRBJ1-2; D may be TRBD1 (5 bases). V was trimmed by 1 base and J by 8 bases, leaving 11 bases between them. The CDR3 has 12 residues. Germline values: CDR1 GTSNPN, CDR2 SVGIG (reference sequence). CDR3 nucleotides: TGTGCCTGGAGTGGGACACTTGGGGGCTACACCTTC. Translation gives CAWSGTLGGYTF.

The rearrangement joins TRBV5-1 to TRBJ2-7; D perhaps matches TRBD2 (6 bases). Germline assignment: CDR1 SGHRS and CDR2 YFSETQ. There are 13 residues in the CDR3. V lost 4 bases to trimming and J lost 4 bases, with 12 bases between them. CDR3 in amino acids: CASSGGSRYEQYF. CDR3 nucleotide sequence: TGCGCCAGCAGCGGGGGGAGCAGGTACGAGCAGTACTTC.

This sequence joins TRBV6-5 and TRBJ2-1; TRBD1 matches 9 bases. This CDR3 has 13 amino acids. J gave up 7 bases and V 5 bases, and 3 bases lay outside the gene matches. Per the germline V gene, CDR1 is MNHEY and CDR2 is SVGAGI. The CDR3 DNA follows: TGTGCCAGCAGTAACAGGGGGCATAATGAGCAGTTCTTC. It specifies CASSNRGHNEQFF.

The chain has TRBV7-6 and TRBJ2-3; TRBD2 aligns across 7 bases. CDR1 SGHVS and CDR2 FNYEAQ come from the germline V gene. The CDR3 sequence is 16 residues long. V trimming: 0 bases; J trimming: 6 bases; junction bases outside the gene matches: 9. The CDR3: CASSLALWRGLDTQYF. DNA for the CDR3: TGTGCCAGCAGCTTAGCGCTTTGGCGGGGGTTGGATACGCAGTATTTT.

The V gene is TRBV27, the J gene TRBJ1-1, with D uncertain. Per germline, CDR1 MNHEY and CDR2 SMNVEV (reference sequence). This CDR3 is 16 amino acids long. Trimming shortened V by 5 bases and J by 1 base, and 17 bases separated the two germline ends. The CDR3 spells CASSPIRVIQNTEAFF. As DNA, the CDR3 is TGTGCCAGCAGTCCCATCCGGGTAATTCAGAACACTGAAGCTTTCTTT.

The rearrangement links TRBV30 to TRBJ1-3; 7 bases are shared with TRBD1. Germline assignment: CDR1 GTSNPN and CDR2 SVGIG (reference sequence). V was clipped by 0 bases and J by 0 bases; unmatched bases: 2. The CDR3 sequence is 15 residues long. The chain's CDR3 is CAWSVRTGSGNTIYF. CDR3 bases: TGTGCCTGGAGTGTTCGGACAGGCTCTGGAAACACCATATATTTT.

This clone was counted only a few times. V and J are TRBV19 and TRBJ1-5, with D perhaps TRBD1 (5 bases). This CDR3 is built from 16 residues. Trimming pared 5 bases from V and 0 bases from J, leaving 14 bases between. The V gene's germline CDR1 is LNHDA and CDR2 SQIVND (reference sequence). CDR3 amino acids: CASSFSRQLSNQPQHF. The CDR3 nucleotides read TGTGCCAGTAGTTTCTCGAGACAGCTTAGCAATCAGCCCCAGCATTTT.

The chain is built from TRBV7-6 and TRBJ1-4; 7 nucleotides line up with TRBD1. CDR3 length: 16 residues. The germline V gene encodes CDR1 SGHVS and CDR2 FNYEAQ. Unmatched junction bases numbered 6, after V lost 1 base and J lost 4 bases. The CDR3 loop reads CASSLGRDRLNEKLFF. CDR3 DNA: TGTGCCAGCAGCTTAGGGCGGGACAGACTTAATGAAAAACTGTTTTTT.

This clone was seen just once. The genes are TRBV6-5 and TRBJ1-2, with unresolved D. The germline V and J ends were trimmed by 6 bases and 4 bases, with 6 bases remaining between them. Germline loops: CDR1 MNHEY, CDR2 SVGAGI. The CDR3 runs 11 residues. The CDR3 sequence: CASSYGYGYTF. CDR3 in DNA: TGTGCCAGCAGCTATGGCTATGGCTACACCTTC.